This T cell receptor beta chain was captured by sequencing in a study of blood T cell repertoires in COVID-19. In the study overall: The study drew acute and convalescent COVID-19 samples from the United States, Italy and Spain.

Germline V gene sequence: CDR1 SGDLS, CDR2 YYNGEE. The CDR3 has 13 amino acids. V gave up 7 bases and J gave up 0 bases, with 9 bases separating them. Individuals drawn from under 30 US areas were about 18 to 89 years old. Participant reports of clinical history set cohort assignment. Original processing notes: Nucleated cell number was recorded as an estimate derived from reference gene primer amplification. Profiled with immunoSEQ multiplex PCR; TCRdb holds only in-frame clones, not every one. From that table come the V and J calls and clone size; the DNA was used to work out D and trimming. Of roughly 220,000 clones in the sample, around 85% were seen once.

The V call is TRBV9, the J call TRBJ2-3; D gene uncertain. Material: PBMCs or T cells enriched from blood (not recorded which). This TCR derives from a woman in her 40s with acute COVID-19. CDR3 sequence (DNA): TGTGCCAGCGGTGGCGGAAGCACAGATACGCAGTATTTT. It encodes CASGGGSTDTQYF.